This TCR beta chain emerged from a study of T cell responses to AZD1222 COVID-19 vaccine. General study points: Clonal diversity was possibly underestimated; the donors were predominantly white British and more often female. Increases in Spike-specific TCR breadth and depth were seen after two AZD1222 doses.

With respect to this clone: Its antigen remains unknown.

Only in-frame clones appear in the TCRdb table, and some are missing; sequencing was by immunoSEQ multiplex PCR. The repertoire holds under 85,000 clones, with approximately 91% as singletons. With 7 bases clipped from V and 12 bases from J, the junction kept 9 bases outside the gene matches. This CDR3 has 12 amino acids. Material: peripheral blood, obtained on day 0 of MenACWY control vaccination. This TCR was sampled from an adult in good health. V and J are TRBV12-3 or TRBV12-4 and TRBJ2-1; TRBD1 aligns across 7 bases. The CDR3 region has the DNA TGTGCCAGCAATAGGGGGCTGTGGGGGCAGTTCTTC. This sequence encodes CASNRGLWGQFF.